Given below is one TCR beta chain in context. The data were obtained in a study of cytomegalovirus exposure and HLA in healthy donors. This CDR3 region has 13 residues. V dropped 6 bases and J dropped 4; count of bases not matched to a gene: 5. The germline V gene encodes CDR1 SNHLY and CDR2 FYNNEI. Clones were sequenced by immunoSEQ multiplex PCR, and TCRdb holds only the in-frame ones, with some missing. The table includes roughly 220,000 clones, just over 90% detected once. Specimen: PBMCs. The sequence came from a woman in her late teens or twenties in good health and CMV-seronegative. V is TRBV2 and J is TRBJ1-2, with TRBD1 matching over 7 bases. In DNA form, the CDR3 reads TGTGCCAGCAGCAGACAGGGATCCTATGGCTACACCTTC. Translating gives CASSRQGSYGYTF.